Listed here are 31 T cell receptor beta chains from one sample, sequenced in a study of identical twins. TCRdb used MiXCR to reprocess the 5' RACE reads, holding one entry per CDR3 protein. This table holds 450,000 to 650,000 distinct CDR3 sequences, just under 10% found once. This same sample was also part of a study on yellow fever vaccine responses in identical twins.

Sequencing used PBMCs. Receptor source: a woman aged 18-29 years in good health.

This chain links TRBV11-1 with TRBJ2-7; TRBD1 matches at 7 bases. Germline CDR1 SGHAT, CDR2 FQDESV (reference sequence). There are 17 residues in the CDR3. J gave up 2 bases and V 0 bases, and 10 bases lay outside the gene matches. The CDR3 DNA sequence: TGTGCCAGCAGCTTAGCCCCGCAGCCGGGACAGCCCTACGAGCAGTACTTC. Its translation: CASSLAPQPGQPYEQYF.

V gene TRBV7-2 combines with J gene TRBJ2-2, with 7 nucleotides matching TRBD1. Germline V gene data show CDR1 as SGHTA and CDR2 as FQGNSA. J gave up 3 bases and V 5 bases, and 12 bases lay outside the gene matches. This CDR3 has 17 residues. The CDR3 here is CASSRPQAGGYTGELFF. In nucleotides, the CDR3 is TGTGCCAGCAGCCGCCCGCAGGCAGGGGGATACACCGGGGAGCTGTTTTTT.

This clonotype was counted many times. CDR3 region: CASIYRVGSTGELFF. The CDR3 region has the DNA TGTGCCAGCATCTACAGGGTGGGCTCCACCGGGGAGCTGTTTTTT. This chain links TRBV28 with TRBJ2-2, with D possibly being TRBD1 (6 bases). The V gene's germline CDR1 is MDHEN and CDR2 SYDVKM. The CDR3 totals 15 residues. The V end was cut by 7 bases, the J end by 4 bases, with 16 bases between. The whole variable domain, remainder taken from reference TRBV28 and TRBJ2-2, is DVKVTQSSRYLVKRTGEKVFLECVQDMDHENMFWYRQDPGLGLRLIYFSYDVKMKEKGDIPEGYSVSREKKERFSLILESASTNQTSMYLCASIYRVGSTGELFFGEGSRLTVL.

This clonotype was seen a few times. The V gene is TRBV9, the J gene TRBJ2-3; no clear D gene. The germline V and J ends were trimmed by 0 bases and 0 bases, with 8 bases remaining between them. Germline V CDR1 and CDR2: SGDLS, YYNGEE. CDR3 length equals 15 residues. The chain's CDR3 is CASSVGTASTDTQYF. The CDR3 nucleotides are TGTGCCAGCAGCGTAGGTACAGCTAGCACAGATACGCAGTATTTT.

This rearrangement joins TRBV9 to TRBJ2-2; 9 bases are shared with TRBD2. V shed 3 bases, J shed 4 bases, and the junction held 4 bases outside the gene matches. Germline lookup yields CDR1 SGDLS and CDR2 YYNGEE. This CDR3 spans 15 amino acids. The CDR3, as DNA: TGTGCCAGCAGCGATCGCGGGGGGGCCACCGGGGAGCTGTTTTTT. Its translation: CASSDRGGATGELFF.

This clonotype has ten or more counts. The chain combines TRBV6-1 with TRBJ2-2, with no clear D. The germline gives CDR1 MNHNS, CDR2 SASEGT. The V gene lost 3 bases and the J gene lost 2 bases, with 7 bases spanning the gap. The CDR3 length is 14 residues. The CDR3 DNA sequence: TGTGCCAGCAGTGAGCCTCTAAACACCGGGGAGCTGTTTTTT. Amino acids: CASSEPLNTGELFF.

This clonotype appeared a few times. This chain connects TRBV20-1 to TRBJ2-1; 11 bases agree with TRBD2. This CDR3 region has 21 residues. Looked up from germline, CDR1 is DFQATT and CDR2 is SNEGSKA (reference sequence). Trimming took 0 bases from V and 0 from J; bases not matched to a gene: 16. The CDR3 loop reads CSARDSRLAGGLKSSYNEQFF. Written as DNA, the CDR3 is TGCAGTGCTAGAGATAGCAGGCTAGCGGGAGGTTTAAAAAGCTCCTACAATGAGCAGTTCTTC.

This chain links TRBV7-2 with TRBJ2-5, with D possibly being TRBD2 (5 bases). The CDR3 has 16 amino acids. V was pared by 2 bases and J by 5 bases, with 18 bases between. Germline V CDR1 and CDR2: SGHTA, FQGNSA. DNA for the CDR3: TGTGCCAGCAGCTTACGGACCGGAGGAGAGAAGGAGACCCAGTACTTC. Encoded protein: CASSLRTGGEKETQYF.

This clonotype has a count of ten or more. This rearrangement joins TRBV6-1 to TRBJ1-5, with D hard to call. Trimming cost V 8 bases and J 1 base, with 12 bases left between them. There are 14 residues in the CDR3. Germline CDR1 and CDR2: MNHNS and SASEGT. CDR3 nucleotides: TGTGCCAGCTCGGACGGGAGGAGCAATCAGCCCCAGCATTTT. The encoded protein is CASSDGRSNQPQHF.

This clonotype showed up many times. The chain is built from TRBV7-9 and TRBJ1-2; D not resolved. V lost 3 bases and J 3 bases, leaving 11 bases between the germline ends. Per the germline V gene, CDR1 is SEHNR and CDR2 is FQNEAQ (reference sequence). The CDR3 is 14 residues long. The CDR3 sequence is CASSLATVHYGYTF. As DNA, the CDR3 is TGTGCCAGCAGCTTGGCAACAGTGCACTATGGCTACACCTTC.

The sample holds a few counts of this clonotype. The CDR3 nucleotides read TGTGCCAGCAGCCCGAGCCCGACAGGTTACAATGAGCAGTTCTTC. Amino acid sequence: CASSPSPTGYNEQFF. This chain links TRBV27 with TRBJ2-1, with D possibly TRBD1 on 6 matching bases. The V end was cut by 6 bases, the J end by 4 bases, with 16 bases between. Per germline, CDR1 MNHEY and CDR2 SMNVEV (reference sequence). The CDR3 is 15 amino acids.

This chain joins TRBV28 and TRBJ1-1, with 11 bases that match TRBD1. This CDR3 is built from 15 residues. Looked up from germline, CDR1 is MDHEN and CDR2 is SYDVKM. V lost 8 bases and J lost 8; bases outside the gene matches: 13. DNA of the CDR3: TGTGCCAGCGCAGAACCGGGACAGGGGGGTATCGAAGCTTTCTTT. Its translation is CASAEPGQGGIEAFF.

This clonotype was observed many times. The V call is TRBV3-1, the J call TRBJ1-4, with 8 bases fitting TRBD1. Germline V lookup: CDR1 LGHDT, CDR2 YNNKEL (reference sequence). With 0 bases clipped from V and 6 bases from J, the junction kept 6 bases outside the gene matches. The CDR3 is 16 amino acids. The CDR3 region is CASSQDGKTGDEKLFF. CDR3 coding DNA: TGTGCCAGCAGCCAAGACGGGAAGACAGGGGATGAAAAACTGTTTTTT.

This clonotype came up many times. The chain carries TRBV4-2 and TRBJ2-1; 8 bases match TRBD2. Looked up from germline, CDR1 is LGHNA and CDR2 is YNFKEQ. The CDR3 is made up of 17 amino acids. V trimming: 4 bases; J trimming: 1 base; junction bases outside the gene matches: 9. CDR3 bases: TGTGCCAGCAGCCCCACAGCCGGACTAGCTTCCTACAATGAGCAGTTCTTC. Translated, it gives CASSPTAGLASYNEQFF.

V is TRBV7-2 and J is TRBJ2-2; either TRBD1 or TRBD2 may supply D (6 bases each). V gave up 2 bases and J gave up 7 bases, with 8 bases separating them. The V gene's germline CDR1 is SGHTA and CDR2 FQGNSA. The CDR3 runs to 13 residues. The CDR3 spells CASSLRGLGELFF. In DNA, the CDR3 is TGTGCCAGCAGCTTACGGGGGCTCGGGGAGCTGTTTTTT.

This clonotype was detected a few times. The rearrangement joins TRBV5-1 to TRBJ2-3; a weak D match, TRBD1 (7 bases). Looked up from germline, CDR1 is SGHRS and CDR2 is YFSETQ. V lost 6 bases to trimming and J lost 2 bases, with 22 bases between them. The CDR3 is made up of 17 amino acids. The CDR3 loop is CASNYQSGGIPTDTQYF. The CDR3 bases are TGCGCCAGCAATTATCAGTCAGGGGGGATACCCACAGATACGCAGTATTTT. The full variable domain, rest sourced from reference TRBV5-1 and TRBJ2-3, is KAGVTQTPRYLIKTRGQQVTLSCSPISGHRSVSWYQQTPGQGLQFLFEYFSETQRNKGNFPGRFSGRQFSNSRSEMNVSTLELGDSALYLCASNYQSGGIPTDTQYFGPGTRLTVL.

V usage is TRBV12-3 or TRBV12-4 and J usage is TRBJ2-7, with D tentatively TRBD2 (6 bases). CDR3 length equals 14 residues. Trimming pared 8 bases from V and 1 base from J, leaving 15 bases between. CDR3 amino acids: CASGRDGTSYEQYF. The CDR3, as DNA: TGTGCCAGCGGCCGGGACGGGACTTCCTACGAGCAGTACTTC.

This clonotype has ten or more counts. The chain is built from TRBV10-3 and TRBJ2-1; possible D gene TRBD2, 5 bases. The germline V and J ends were trimmed by 5 bases and 2 bases, with 7 bases remaining between them. Germline V gene sequence: CDR1 ENHRY, CDR2 SYGVKD. The CDR3 length is 13 residues. The CDR3 loop reads CAISTGTYNEQFF. The CDR3 DNA is TGTGCCATCAGTACCGGGACCTACAATGAGCAGTTCTTC.

This clonotype has just a few counts. This chain links TRBV5-1 with TRBJ2-7; tentative D call: TRBD2 (6 bases). The CDR3 runs to 14 residues. The germline CDR1 and CDR2 sequences are SGHRS and YFSETQ. Trimming left V 4 bases short and J 5 bases short, with 16 bases between. The CDR3 loop is CASSPNAGSDEQYF. DNA of the CDR3: TGCGCCAGCAGCCCCAACGCGGGGTCGGACGAGCAGTACTTC.

This clonotype was picked up a small number of times. The chain uses TRBV20-1 and TRBJ2-1; the D gene is possibly TRBD2 (5 bases). Trimming removed 3 bases from V and 10 bases from J, with 16 bases in between. The CDR3 is 13 amino acids. Germline V gene lookup returns CDR1 DFQATT and CDR2 SNEGSKA (reference sequence). The CDR3 sequence is CSARISGLGEQFF. CDR3 DNA: TGCAGTGCTAGGATTTCCGGACTGGGGGAGCAGTTCTTC.

There are a few counts of this clonotype. The chain carries TRBV29-1 and TRBJ2-3, with D perhaps given as TRBD1 or TRBD2 (5 bases each). The germline V gene encodes CDR1 SQVTM and CDR2 ANQGSEA. The CDR3 loop spans 14 amino acids. Trimming removed 8 bases at V and 2 bases at J, with 17 bases between. The CDR3 loop reads CSSSGQGVTDTQYF. The CDR3 bases are TGCAGCTCCTCGGGGCAGGGAGTCACAGATACGCAGTATTTT.

This clonotype was detected a few times. The chain combines TRBV20-1 with TRBJ2-1; 7 bases map to TRBD2. This CDR3 comprises 14 residues. The junction had 8 bases not matched to a gene; V was cut back by 0 bases and J by 9 bases. Germline assignment: CDR1 DFQATT and CDR2 SNEGSKA (reference sequence). The CDR3 region is CSARDPRGRGEQFF. The CDR3, as DNA: TGCAGTGCTAGAGATCCCCGCGGGAGAGGTGAGCAGTTCTTC.

The chain carries TRBV19 and TRBJ2-7; TRBD1 matches at 11 bases. The V and J ends lost 6 bases and 1 base, in that order; junction bases with no gene match: 5. The CDR3 runs to 15 residues. Germline V gene lookup returns CDR1 LNHDA and CDR2 SQIVND (reference sequence). The CDR3 region is CASRTGQGASYEQYF. CDR3 nucleotide sequence: TGTGCCAGTAGGACAGGACAGGGGGCATCCTACGAGCAGTACTTC.

In its sample, this clonotype was seen a few times. This chain uses TRBV12-3 or TRBV12-4 with TRBJ2-5; a weak D match, TRBD1 (6 bases). The CDR3 sequence is 14 residues long. V dropped 3 bases and J dropped 5 bases, with 13 bases sitting between them. The CDR3 region is CASSFWQGIETQYF. The CDR3 DNA reads as TGTGCCAGCAGTTTTTGGCAGGGGATCGAGACCCAGTACTTC.

This clonotype has just a few counts. The rearrangement joins TRBV5-5 to TRBJ1-1; D unclear. Deletions cut 3 bases from V and 10 bases from J, with 7 bases between. Germline V CDR1 and CDR2: SGHKS, YYEKEE (reference sequence). The CDR3 has 10 amino acids. The CDR3 protein is CASSSKRAFF. Here the CDR3 DNA reads TGTGCCAGCAGCTCCAAGCGAGCTTTCTTT.

In this sample, this clonotype turned up a few times. The chain links TRBV9 to TRBJ2-6; 10 bases fit TRBD2. Trimming at V came to 1 base and at J to 0 bases, leaving 7 bases not matched to a gene. The CDR3 length is 19 residues. In germline, CDR1 is SGDLS, CDR2 YYNGEE. CDR3 loop: CASSVFASGGTSGANVLTF. The CDR3, as DNA: TGTGCCAGCAGCGTATTCGCTAGCGGGGGTACCTCTGGGGCCAACGTCCTGACTTTC.

The chain couples TRBV18 to TRBJ1-4, with D possibly being TRBD1 (5 bases). Trimming took off 6 bases at V and 5 bases at J, with 22 bases between the two ends. There are 17 residues in the CDR3. The germline CDR1 and CDR2 sequences are KGHSH and LQKENI. CDR3 region: CASSINLLTASNEKLFF. The DNA for the CDR3 is TGTGCCAGCTCGATCAACCTACTGACAGCAAGCAATGAAAAACTGTTTTTT. Combining the CDR3 with reference TRBV18 and TRBJ1-4 gives the whole variable domain NAGVMQNPRHLVRRRGQEARLRCSPMKGHSHVYWYRQLPEEGLKFMVYLQKENIIDESGMPKERFSAEFPKEGPSILRIQQVVRGDSAAYFCASSINLLTASNEKLFFGSGTQLSVL.

V is TRBV20-1 and J is TRBJ1-6; tentatively, D is TRBD1 (6 bases). CDR1 is DFQATT and CDR2 is SNEGSKA in the germline V gene (reference sequence). The CDR3 covers 15 residues. V was clipped by 5 bases and J by 5 bases, with 16 bases between them. CDR3 nucleotides: TGCAGTGCTGCCGGGGGCAGTCTTGATAATTCACCCCTCCACTTT. Encoded protein: CSAAGGSLDNSPLHF.

This clonotype was seen ten or more times. The V gene is TRBV5-1, the J gene TRBJ2-7; no clear D. This CDR3 spans 14 amino acids. Per the germline V gene, CDR1 is SGHRS and CDR2 is YFSETQ. Trimming cost V 2 bases and J 0 bases, with 9 bases left between them. CDR3 in amino acids: CASSLRTGSYEQYF. For the CDR3, the DNA is TGCGCCAGCAGCTTACGGACGGGCTCCTACGAGCAGTACTTC.

This clonotype has more than one count but fewer than ten. This chain connects TRBV4-2 to TRBJ1-4; D is undetermined. The CDR3 totals 17 residues. Trimming removed 3 bases at V and 3 bases at J, with 17 bases between. Germline V gene sequence: CDR1 LGHNA, CDR2 YNFKEQ. This CDR3 reads CASSQKGSVVANEKLFF. The DNA of the CDR3 is TGTGCCAGCAGCCAGAAAGGGTCAGTCGTCGCTAATGAAAAACTGTTTTTT.

The chain is built from TRBV11-2 and TRBJ2-1; 9 nucleotides align to TRBD2. V shed 6 bases and J 3 bases; nucleotides not matched to a gene: 18. Germline V gene lookup returns CDR1 SGHAT and CDR2 FQNNGV. The CDR3 is made up of 19 amino acids. CDR3 sequence: CASRPGSMSGGLRYNEQFF. CDR3 sequence (DNA): TGTGCCAGCAGGCCTGGGTCTATGAGCGGGGGGCTCCGCTACAATGAGCAGTTCTTC.